The 2 T cell receptor beta chains in this list originate from one sample, sequenced in a study of blood T cell repertoires in COVID-19 (dated by TCRdb to the early 2020s). Libraries were prepared through the immunoSEQ multiplex PCR assay. The immuneACCESS repertoire file appears here via TCRdb, limited to in-frame rearrangements. These files lack a portion of the clones; in checked studies, under half of the deficit traces to unresolved V genes, and the cause of the others is not known. This sample has about 150,000 clones in its table, and more than 65% of those were observed once. Clones ranked in the top ten supply roughly a tenth of the sample. Sequencing was done on a sample of peripheral blood. Source of these receptors: a woman aged 80 or over with active or convalescent COVID-19.

This chain connects TRBV28 to TRBJ1-1; tentatively, D is TRBD1 (5 bases). There are 13 residues in the CDR3. Germline V gene sequence: CDR1 MDHEN, CDR2 SYDVKM. The V end was cut by 7 bases, the J end by 7 bases, with 16 bases between. CDR3 sequence: CASTPGTPSEAFF. In DNA, the CDR3 is TGTGCCAGCACACCCGGGACTCCTAGTGAAGCTTTCTTT. Supplemented by reference TRBV28 and TRBJ1-1, the full variable domain reads DVKVTQSSRYLVKRTGEKVFLECVQDMDHENMFWYRQDPGLGLRLIYFSYDVKMKEKGDIPEGYSVSREKKERFSLILESASTNQTSMYLCASTPGTPSEAFFGQGTRLTVV.

Here the CDR3 reads CATSELYRAHQPQHF. The CDR3 DNA follows: TGTGCCACCAGTGAGCTATACAGGGCGCATCAGCCCCAGCATTTT. The chain uses TRBV24-1 and TRBJ1-5, with a tentative D call TRBD1 (6 bases). Germline V lookup: CDR1 KGHDR, CDR2 SFDVKD. Trimming stripped 4 bases from V and 5 bases from J, with 14 bases between. This CDR3 contains 15 residues.